These 2 T cell receptor beta chains share one sample of origin, sequenced in a study of blood T cells in healthy people across ages. A J-beta primer mix and a sample-barcoded 5' primer were used in a second PCR of roughly 7 to 12 cycles. TCRdb independently ran MiXCR on the 5' RACE reads; one entry per CDR3 protein. The table records about 1,500,000 distinct CDR3 sequences, approximately 30% of them present only once. Material for sequencing was blood. These TCRs come from a woman younger than 45 in good health.

This clonotype was seen only a few times. The rearrangement joins TRBV12-3 or TRBV12-4 to TRBJ2-1; D unresolved. This CDR3 region has 12 residues. V gave up 7 bases and J gave up 4 bases, with 8 bases separating them. The CDR3 nucleotides are TGTGCCAGCAACGACCAGTACAATGAGCAGTTCTTC. It codes for CASNDQYNEQFF.

This clonotype was recorded a few times. V gene TRBV5-6 combines with J gene TRBJ1-4, with 8 positions matching TRBD1. The CDR3 has 14 residues. CDR1 is SGHDT, CDR2 YYEEEE, per germline. Trimming removed 3 bases from V and 7 bases from J; junction bases left unmatched: 5. CDR3 sequence: CASSSTGDLEKLFF. CDR3 bases: TGTGCCAGCAGCTCGACAGGGGATCTTGAAAAACTGTTTTTT.